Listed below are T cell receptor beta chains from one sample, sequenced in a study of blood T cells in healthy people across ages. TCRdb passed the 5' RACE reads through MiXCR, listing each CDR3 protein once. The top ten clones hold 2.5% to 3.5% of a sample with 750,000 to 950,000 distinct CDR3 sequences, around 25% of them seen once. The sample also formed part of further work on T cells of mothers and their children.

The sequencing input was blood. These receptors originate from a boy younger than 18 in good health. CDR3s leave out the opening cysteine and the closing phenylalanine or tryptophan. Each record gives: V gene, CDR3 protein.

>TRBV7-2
ASSPDRTGIFWETQY
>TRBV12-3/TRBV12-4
ASSLSWRAEASGANVLT
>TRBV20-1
SARTGGGNTIY
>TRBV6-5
ASSRGDRAQETQY
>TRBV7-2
ASSRHWGGELF
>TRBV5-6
ASSLVAAQETQY
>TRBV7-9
ASSSPWDENTEAF
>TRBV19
ASGTGNSGNTIY
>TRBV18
ASSPSVDNTEAF
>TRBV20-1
SASSVQGAYSPLH
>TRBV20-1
SGQRGEETQY
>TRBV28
ASSPPQGSQETQY
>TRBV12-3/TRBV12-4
ASSLALTGGGNTIY
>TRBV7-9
ASSLGQGPVYGYT
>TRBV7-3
ASSSGLAGATGELF
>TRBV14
ASSRPGRRNTGELF
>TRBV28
ASTIRAPSYEQY
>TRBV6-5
ASNPGGARHTEAF
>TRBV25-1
ASSKLTQETQY
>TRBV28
ASRIRDNTEAF
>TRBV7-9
ASTRGTDTEAF
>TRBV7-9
ASSLVGDRTDTQY
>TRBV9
ASSVLDRAQETQY
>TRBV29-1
SVWGVATDTQY
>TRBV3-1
ASSQVGTDYEQY
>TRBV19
ASRRDRNTGELF
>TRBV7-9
ASSLEVGEQY
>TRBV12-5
ASGRDRKTGELF
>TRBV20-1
SATTRTSSTDTQY
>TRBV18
ASSPSASGGETQY
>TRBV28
ASSIGANVLT
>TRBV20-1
SARAGLASSTDTQY
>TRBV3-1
ASSHKAGLQETQY
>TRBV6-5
ASSYGGFLANEKLF
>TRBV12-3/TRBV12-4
ASSSGLQVSGEQF
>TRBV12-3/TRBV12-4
ASSLQGARNTIY
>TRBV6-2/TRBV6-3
AGGRTSKETQY
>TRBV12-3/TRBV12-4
ASTTYNEQF
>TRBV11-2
ASSPSRRLNEKLF
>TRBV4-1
ASSQKGNIQY
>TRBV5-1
ASNPGATPTDTQY
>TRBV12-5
ASGLPRLAGGPATGELF